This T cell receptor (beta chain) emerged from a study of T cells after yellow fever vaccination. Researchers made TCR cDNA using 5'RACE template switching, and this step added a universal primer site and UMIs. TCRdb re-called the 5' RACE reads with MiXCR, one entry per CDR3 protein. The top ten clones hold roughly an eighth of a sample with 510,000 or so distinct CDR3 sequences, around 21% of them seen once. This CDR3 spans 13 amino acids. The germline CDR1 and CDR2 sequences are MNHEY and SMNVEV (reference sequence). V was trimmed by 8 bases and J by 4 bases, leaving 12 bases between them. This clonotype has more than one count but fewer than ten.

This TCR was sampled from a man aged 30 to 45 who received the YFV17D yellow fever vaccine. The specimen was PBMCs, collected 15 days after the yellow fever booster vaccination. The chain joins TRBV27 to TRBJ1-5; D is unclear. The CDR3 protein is CASRAALNQPQHF. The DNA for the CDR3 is TGTGCCAGCCGGGCGGCGTTAAATCAGCCCCAGCATTTT.